This TCR beta chain was sequenced during a study of blood T cell repertoires in COVID-19. Overall study: Whether acute or convalescent, the COVID-19 samples came from the United States, Italy and Spain. Sample material is recorded as cDNA or gDNA derived from T cells, B-cell-depleted T cells, or PBMCs.

Original processing methods: Amplifying reference gene primers gave estimates of nucleated cell counts. The protocol was immunoSEQ multiplex PCR, while the TCRdb copy is restricted to in-frame clones and leaves out a portion. V and J calls and clone size are those listed in that table; D and trimming were worked out from the DNA. The table lists tens of thousands of clones, 84% of them singletons. Per the germline V gene, CDR1 is SGHTA and CDR2 is FQGNSA. Trimming removed 1 base at V and 3 bases at J, with 13 bases between. This CDR3 is built from 16 residues. Seattle enrolled patients during active infection and tracked them longitudinally.

The chain employs TRBV7-2 and TRBJ1-5, with D tentatively TRBD1 (6 bases). The clonotype was recovered from a man in his fifties or sixties with COVID-19, enrolled during active disease. Sequencing input: peripheral blood. The CDR3 is CASSLGGQGINQPQHF. DNA for the CDR3: TGTGCCAGCAGCTTAGGAGGGCAGGGGATCAATCAGCCCCAGCATTTT.